The clone carrying this T cell receptor beta chain was seen more than once but under ten times. This specimen belongs to a study of Graves' ophthalmopathy and Graves' hyperthyroidism. The hyperthyroidism patients had a new diagnosis of under 2 months' duration and were aged 18 to 65. If patients had other autoimmune diseases, uncontrolled infections, pregnancy or lactation, they were excluded. TCR beta CDR3 regions were amplified from RNA transcripts. Scientists carried out first-round RT-PCR using HTBI primers and then a second-round multiplex PCR. MiXCR was run by TCRdb on the multiplex PCR reads, yielding one entry per CDR3 protein. The top ten hold 11% of the sample, which has over a million distinct CDR3 sequences, about 36% seen once. What was sequenced was peripheral blood or thyroid tissue (not recorded which). This TCR came from an adult man with Graves' hyperthyroidism.

Here the CDR3 DNA reads TGTGCCAGCAGCTTGGGAACTTACAGGGGGGAGAACACTGAAGCTTTCTTT. This sequence encodes CASSLGTYRGENTEAFF. The chain employs TRBV5-6 and TRBJ1-1; 8 nucleotides align to TRBD1. The V and J ends lost 0 bases and 1 base, in that order; junction bases with no gene match: 8. CDR1 is SGHDT and CDR2 is YYEEEE in the germline V gene. This CDR3 contains 17 residues.